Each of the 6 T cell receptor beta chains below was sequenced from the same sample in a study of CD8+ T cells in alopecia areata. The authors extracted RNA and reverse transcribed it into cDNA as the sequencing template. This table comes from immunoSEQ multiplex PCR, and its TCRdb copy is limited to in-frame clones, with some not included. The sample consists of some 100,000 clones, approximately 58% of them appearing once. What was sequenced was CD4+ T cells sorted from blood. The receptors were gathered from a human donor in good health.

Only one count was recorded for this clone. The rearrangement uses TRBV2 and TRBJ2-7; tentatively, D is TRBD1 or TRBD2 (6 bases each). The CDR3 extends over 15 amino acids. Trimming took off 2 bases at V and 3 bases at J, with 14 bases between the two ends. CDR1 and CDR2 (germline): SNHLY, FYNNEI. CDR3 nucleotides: TGTGCCAGCAGTGAATCACAGGGACTTATCTACGAGCAGTACTTC. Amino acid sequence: CASSESQGLIYEQYF. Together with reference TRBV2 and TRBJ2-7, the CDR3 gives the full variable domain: EPEVTQTPSHQVTQMGQEVILRCVPISNHLYFYWYRQILGQKVEFLVSFYNNEISEKSEIFDDQFSVERPDGSNFTLKIRSTKLEDSAMYFCASSESQGLIYEQYFGPGTRLTVT.

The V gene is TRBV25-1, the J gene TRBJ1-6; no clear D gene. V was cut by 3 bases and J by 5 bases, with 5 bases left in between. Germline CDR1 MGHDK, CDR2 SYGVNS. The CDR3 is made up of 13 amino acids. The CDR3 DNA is TGTGCCAGCAGTGATCAGAATAATTCACCCCTCCACTTT. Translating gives CASSDQNNSPLHF.

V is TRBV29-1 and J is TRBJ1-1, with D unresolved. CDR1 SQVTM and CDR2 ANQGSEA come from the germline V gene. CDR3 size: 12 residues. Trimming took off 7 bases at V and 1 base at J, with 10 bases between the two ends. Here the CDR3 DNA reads TGCAGCGCCGGCGAAGGGAACACTGAAGCTTTCTTT. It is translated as CSAGEGNTEAFF.

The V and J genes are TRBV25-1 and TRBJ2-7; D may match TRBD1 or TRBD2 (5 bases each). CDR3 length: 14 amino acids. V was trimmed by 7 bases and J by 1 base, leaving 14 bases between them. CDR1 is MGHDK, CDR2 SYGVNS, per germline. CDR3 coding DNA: TGTGCCAGCACCCCCGAGGGGCCTTCCTACGAGCAGTACTTC. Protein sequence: CASTPEGPSYEQYF.

As DNA, the CDR3 is TGTGCCAGCAGTGAACGGAACAATGAGCAGTTCTTC. Translating it yields CASSERNNEQFF. The chain is built from TRBV2 and TRBJ2-1; D remains ambiguous. This CDR3 contains 12 residues. The V end lost 2 bases, the J end lost 5 bases, and 4 bases lay between the germline ends. The V gene's germline CDR1 is SNHLY and CDR2 FYNNEI.

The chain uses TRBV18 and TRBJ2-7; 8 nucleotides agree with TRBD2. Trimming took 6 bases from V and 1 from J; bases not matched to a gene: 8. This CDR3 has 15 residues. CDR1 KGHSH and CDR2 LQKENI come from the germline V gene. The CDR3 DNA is TGTGCCAGCTCGGAAGGGGGACTAGGATCCTACGAGCAGTACTTC. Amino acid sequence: CASSEGGLGSYEQYF.